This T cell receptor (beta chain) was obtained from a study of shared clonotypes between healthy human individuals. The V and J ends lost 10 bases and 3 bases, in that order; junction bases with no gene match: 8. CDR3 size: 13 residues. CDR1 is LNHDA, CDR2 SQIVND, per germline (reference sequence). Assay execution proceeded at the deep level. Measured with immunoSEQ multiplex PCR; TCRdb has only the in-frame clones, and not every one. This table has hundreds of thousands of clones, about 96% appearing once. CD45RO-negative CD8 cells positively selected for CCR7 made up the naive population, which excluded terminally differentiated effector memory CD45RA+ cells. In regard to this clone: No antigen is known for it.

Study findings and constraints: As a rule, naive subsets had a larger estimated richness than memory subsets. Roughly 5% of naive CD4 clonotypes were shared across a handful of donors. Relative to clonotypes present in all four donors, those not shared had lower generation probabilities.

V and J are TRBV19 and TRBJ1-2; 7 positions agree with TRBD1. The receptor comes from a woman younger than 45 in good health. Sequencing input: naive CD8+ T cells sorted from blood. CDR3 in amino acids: CATRQGGDYGYTF. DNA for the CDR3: TGTGCCACTAGACAGGGAGGAGACTATGGCTACACCTTC.